The TCR beta chain under discussion was sequenced for a study of T cells in Graves' hyperthyroidism and ophthalmopathy. Regions amplified from RNA transcripts were the TCR beta CDR3 regions. TCR CDR3 regions were first amplified by RT-PCR with HTBI primers. TCRdb ran MiXCR on the multiplex PCR reads and lists one entry per CDR3 protein. The repertoire holds some 270,000 distinct CDR3 sequences, with roughly 13% as singletons. CDR3 size: 15 residues. Germline CDR1 reads SGDLS; CDR2 reads YYNGEE. V dropped 3 bases and J dropped 9; count of bases not matched to a gene: 7. This clonotype has a handful of counts.

The TCR comes from a woman in her thirties or forties with Graves' hyperthyroidism. The chain carries TRBV9 and TRBJ1-6; 9 nucleotides match TRBD1. Specimen: blood. The chain's CDR3 is CASSAEGQGSSPLHF. The CDR3 coding sequence is TGTGCCAGCAGCGCCGAGGGACAGGGAAGTTCACCCCTCCACTTT.